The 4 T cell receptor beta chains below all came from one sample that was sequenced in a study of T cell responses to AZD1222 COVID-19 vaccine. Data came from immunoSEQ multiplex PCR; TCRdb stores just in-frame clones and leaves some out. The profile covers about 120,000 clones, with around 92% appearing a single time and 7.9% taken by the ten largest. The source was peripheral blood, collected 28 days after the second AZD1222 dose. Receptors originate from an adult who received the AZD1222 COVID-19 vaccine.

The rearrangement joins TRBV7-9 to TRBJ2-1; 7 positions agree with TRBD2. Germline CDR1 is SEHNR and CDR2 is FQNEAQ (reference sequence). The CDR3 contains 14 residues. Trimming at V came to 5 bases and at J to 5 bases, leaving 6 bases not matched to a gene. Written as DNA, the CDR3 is TGTGCCAGCAGCCGGGACTACGCGAACAATGAGCAGTTCTTC. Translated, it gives CASSRDYANNEQFF.

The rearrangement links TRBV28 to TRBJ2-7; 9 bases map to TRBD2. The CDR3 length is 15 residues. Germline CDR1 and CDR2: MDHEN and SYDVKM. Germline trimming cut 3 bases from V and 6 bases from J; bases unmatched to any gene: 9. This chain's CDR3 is CASSLSGRFFSEQYF. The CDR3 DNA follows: TGTGCCAGCAGTTTGAGCGGGAGGTTTTTTTCCGAGCAGTACTTC. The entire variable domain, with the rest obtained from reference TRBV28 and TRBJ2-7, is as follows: DVKVTQSSRYLVKRTGEKVFLECVQDMDHENMFWYRQDPGLGLRLIYFSYDVKMKEKGDIPEGYSVSREKKERFSLILESASTNQTSMYLCASSLSGRFFSEQYFGPGTRLTVT.

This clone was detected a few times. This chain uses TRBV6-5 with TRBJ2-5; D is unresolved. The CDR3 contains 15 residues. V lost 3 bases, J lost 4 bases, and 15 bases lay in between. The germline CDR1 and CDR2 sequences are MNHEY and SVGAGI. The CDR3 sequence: CASSYSSALRETQYF. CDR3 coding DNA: TGTGCCAGCAGTTATTCGTCGGCCCTCCGAGAGACCCAGTACTTC.

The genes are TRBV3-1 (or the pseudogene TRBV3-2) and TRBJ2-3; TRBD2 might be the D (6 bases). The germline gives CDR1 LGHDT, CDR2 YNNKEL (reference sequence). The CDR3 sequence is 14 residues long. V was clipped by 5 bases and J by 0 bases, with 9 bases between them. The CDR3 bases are TGTGCCAGCAGCAGCCGGGGGAGCACAGATACGCAGTATTTT. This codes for CASSSRGSTDTQYF.